The next 30 T cell receptor beta chains were all read from a single sample in a study of CD8+CD57+ T cells in acquired aplastic anemia (dated by TCRdb to 2016 to 2019). The sample was run on an Illumina HiSeq 2000. Genomic DNA served as template for TCR beta VDJ combination and CDR3 sequence profiling. The public reads were quality trimmed at Q25 with fastp and then assembled into clones with MiXCR by TCRdb, keeping productive beta chains. Here each entry gathers all rows of one CDR3 protein and keeps the most common genes and DNA. The sample includes hundreds of thousands of distinct CDR3 sequences, with approximately 70% observed a single time. The ten most abundant clones make up 3.5% to 4.5% of the sample. Sequenced: sorted CD4+, CD8+, or CD8+CD57+ T cells (not recorded which) from PBMCs. These receptor sequences come from a human donor in good health, serving as a control.

This chain connects TRBV24-1 to TRBJ2-3, with D possibly being TRBD2 (6 bases). CDR3 length: 14 residues. CDR1 and CDR2 from the germline V gene are KGHDR and SFDVKD. Trimming took 2 bases from V and 5 from J, leaving 10 bases between them. The CDR3 DNA reads TGTGCCACCAGTGATTCAGGGCGGGGAGATACGCAGTATTTT. This sequence encodes CATSDSGRGDTQYF.

V gene TRBV15 combines with J gene TRBJ2-7, with a tentative D call TRBD2 (6 bases). Between the trimmed V and J ends, which lost 5 bases and 7 bases, there was a span of 18 bases. The CDR3 contains 14 residues. Per the germline V gene, CDR1 is LNHNV and CDR2 is YYDKDF (reference sequence). In DNA form, the CDR3 reads TGTGCCACCAGCTTAGGGCGGGGAGGAGCGGAGCAGTACTTC. It yields the protein CATSLGRGGAEQYF.

The gene calls are TRBV4-3 and TRBJ1-1; D perhaps matches TRBD1 (5 bases). This CDR3 has 16 residues. The V end was cut by 5 bases, the J end by 4 bases, with 20 bases between. From germline, CDR1 is LGHNA and CDR2 YSLEER. DNA for the CDR3: TGCGCCAGCAGCTCCTCCCTACAGGTTTACGGCACTGAAGCTTTCTTT. It translates to CASSSSLQVYGTEAFF.

This clonotype was found many times. CDR3 sequence reads: CASSLSRTGTYEQYF. Written as DNA, the CDR3 is TGTGCCAGCAGCCTGAGCCGGACAGGGACCTACGAGCAGTACTTC. The chain uses TRBV4-2 and TRBJ2-7; the match to TRBD1 covers 8 bases. Germline assignment: CDR1 LGHNA and CDR2 YNFKEQ. Unmatched junction bases numbered 7, after V lost 4 bases and J lost 2 bases. The CDR3 has 15 residues.

As concerns this clonotype: The junction shows a germline mismatch at one end, possibly a read error. The chain is built from TRBV7-9 and TRBJ2-7; D remains ambiguous. The CDR3 loop spans 14 amino acids. Germline V gene lookup returns CDR1 SEHNR and CDR2 FQNEAQ (reference sequence). In DNA form, the CDR3 reads TGTGCCAGTAGCTTGGCTGCCAGCACCTACGGGCAGTACTTC. It encodes CASSLAASTYGQYF.

The CDR3 nucleotides read TGTGCCAGCGGGAGGGAATATGGCTACACCTTC. Its translation is CASGREYGYTF. This chain joins TRBV2 and TRBJ1-2; D unresolved. The CDR3 has 11 residues. Looked up from germline, CDR1 is SNHLY and CDR2 is FYNNEI. V gave up 8 bases and J gave up 5 bases, with 9 bases separating them.

The chain has TRBV7-9 and TRBJ1-5; tentatively, D is TRBD1 (5 bases). Deletions cut 6 bases from V and 6 bases from J, with 12 bases between. The length of the CDR3 is 13 residues. Germline V gene data show CDR1 as SEHNR and CDR2 as FQNEAQ (reference sequence). The CDR3 spells CASSPGLGQPQHF. The CDR3 nucleotides are TGTGCCAGCAGTCCAGGGTTGGGTCAGCCCCAGCATTTT.

The chain employs TRBV7-4 and TRBJ1-6; D remains ambiguous. The CDR3 is made up of 14 amino acids. V was cut by 1 base and J by 16 bases, with 17 bases left in between. The germline V gene has CDR1 SGHVT and CDR2 SQSDAQ. The CDR3 DNA follows: TGTGCCAGCAGCTTAGGGCCGGGGAGTACTCCGCTCCACTTT. Its protein product is CASSLGPGSTPLHF.

This chain links TRBV7-3 with TRBJ2-3, with D perhaps matching TRBD2 (6 bases). Germline V gene sequence: CDR1 SGHTA, CDR2 FQGTGA. V lost 5 bases and J 3 bases, leaving 12 bases between the germline ends. This CDR3 spans 14 amino acids. The CDR3 protein is CASSRGGATDTQYF. In nucleotides, the CDR3 is TGTGCCAGCAGCAGAGGCGGGGCAACAGATACGCAGTATTTT.

For this clonotype: A single base separates this from a much larger clone, so it may be a read error. The genes are TRBV6-1 and TRBJ2-5; possibly TRBD1 for D (6 bases). Germline CDR1 reads MNHNS; CDR2 reads SASEGT. The CDR3 covers 15 residues. The CDR3 DNA sequence: TGTGTCAGCAGTGAGATGGGGGCAGGGGTCGCGACCCAGTACTTC. Translating gives CVSSEMGAGVATQYF.

The chain combines TRBV5-5 with TRBJ1-5, with D possibly TRBD1 on 5 matching bases. Germline CDR1 SGHKS, CDR2 YYEKEE (reference sequence). This CDR3 region has 14 residues. V was pared by 4 bases and J by 5 bases, with 13 bases between. The DNA for the CDR3 is TGTGCCAGCAGCGCGGACACACAAGATCAGCCCCAGCATTTT. Its protein is CASSADTQDQPQHF.

On this clonotype: The conserved closing phenylalanine or tryptophan is absent in this CDR3, likely reflecting a read error. The DNA is omitted, as the CDR3 cannot be located on it reliably, and the CDR3 follows TCRdb's listing. V is TRBV15 and J is TRBJ2-5; TRBD2 is the table's D call, not checked against the DNA. From germline, CDR1 is LNHNV and CDR2 YYDKDF (reference sequence). The CDR3 numbers 16 amino acids, ends counted. This CDR3 is CATSRDARETPLHFGY.

The chain is built from TRBV24-1 and TRBJ2-1; D possibly corresponds to TRBD2 (7 bases). V was trimmed by 9 bases and J by 13 bases, leaving 15 bases between them. The CDR3 contains 11 residues. Germline V gene lookup returns CDR1 KGHDR and CDR2 SFDVKD. The CDR3 DNA reads TGTGCCACCTATTCGGGGGGCCCCCAGTTCTTC. Its translation: CATYSGGPQFF.

The CDR3 DNA follows: TGCGCCAGCACCCAGCGTGAAGACACCTTTGGCTACACCTTC. Protein: CASTQREDTFGYTF. The rearrangement links TRBV5-1 to TRBJ1-2; the D is unclear. Germline-derived CDR1 and CDR2 are SGHRS and YFSETQ. The CDR3 loop spans 14 amino acids. V lost 6 bases, J lost 7 bases, and 19 bases lay in between.

This clonotype showed up many times. V usage is TRBV5-1 and J usage is TRBJ1-2; tentative D call: TRBD1 (5 bases). Deletions cut 0 bases from V and 0 bases from J, with 21 bases between. The CDR3 has 19 amino acids. From germline, CDR1 is SGHRS and CDR2 YFSETQ. CDR3 sequence reads: CASSLESGSGGSANYGYTF. The CDR3 nucleotides are TGCGCCAGCAGCTTGGAATCAGGGAGCGGTGGATCTGCTAACTATGGCTACACCTTC.

CDR3 nucleotide sequence: TGTGCCAGCACTCCTACGGGGGGACGAGGGTTGCCCTACGAGCAGTACTTC. Its translation is CASTPTGGRGLPYEQYF. The V call is TRBV6-5, the J call TRBJ2-7; 7 nucleotides line up with TRBD2. Trimming cost V 7 bases and J 2 bases; bases outside gene matches: 17. The CDR3 extends over 17 amino acids. The germline CDR1 and CDR2 sequences are MNHEY and SVGAGI.

As concerns this clonotype: The junction shows a germline mismatch at one end, possibly a read error. The gene calls are TRBV12-3 or TRBV12-4 and TRBJ1-5; 7 nucleotides match TRBD1. CDR3 size: 15 residues. CDR3 sequence reads: CASSVRTGLQSAPAF. The CDR3 nucleotides read TGTGCCAGCAGCGTACGGACAGGACTTCAATCAGCCCCAGCATTT.

As concerns this clonotype: A much larger clone is a single base away; this may be a read error. The chain couples TRBV6-5 to TRBJ2-5; 10 nucleotides match TRBD2. Germline lookup yields CDR1 MNHEY and CDR2 SVGAGI. The V segment lost 6 bases and the J segment 6 bases; nucleotides outside the gene matches: 13. This CDR3 comprises 16 residues. The CDR3 region is CASRQDLAGGLKTQYF. CDR3 bases: TGTGCCAGCAGACAAGATTTAGCGGGGGGATTGAAGACCCAGTACTTC.

V gene TRBV19 combines with J gene TRBJ2-5; TRBD2 might be the D (6 bases). With 2 bases removed from V and 8 bases from J, the gap between germline ends came to 15 bases. CDR1 is LNHDA, CDR2 SQIVND, per germline (reference sequence). There are 14 residues in the CDR3. The CDR3 loop reads CASSINGKEGTQYF. CDR3 in DNA: TGTGCCAGTAGTATAAACGGGAAGGAGGGCACCCAGTACTTC.

Ten or more counts support this clonotype. CDR3 residues: CSLYAGEIYNEQFF. DNA for the CDR3: TGCAGCCTTTACGCAGGGGAGATCTACAATGAGCAGTTCTTC. The gene calls are TRBV29-1 and TRBJ2-1, with a weak D call TRBD1 (6 bases). The CDR3 runs to 14 residues. Germline CDR1 reads SQVTM; CDR2 reads ANQGSEA. V was shortened by 8 bases and J by 3 bases, with 17 bases between the two germline ends.

This chain joins TRBV12-3 or TRBV12-4 and TRBJ2-5; 7 bases are shared with TRBD2. The CDR3 has 14 amino acids. Unmatched junction bases numbered 12, after V lost 7 bases and J lost 7 bases. The CDR3 here is CASTETRASGTQYF. Written as DNA, the CDR3 is TGTGCCAGCACCGAGACTAGGGCTAGCGGGACCCAGTACTTC.

This chain uses TRBV20-1 with TRBJ1-1; tentatively, D is TRBD1 (5 bases). With 8 bases removed from V and 4 bases from J, the gap between germline ends came to 17 bases. CDR3 size: 13 residues. Looked up from germline, CDR1 is DFQATT and CDR2 is SNEGSKA (reference sequence). The CDR3 spells CSTSPLQVTEAFF. CDR3 nucleotide sequence: TGCAGTACCAGCCCGTTACAGGTCACTGAAGCTTTCTTT.

The chain joins TRBV7-2 to TRBJ2-5, with no clear D. The germline gives CDR1 SGHTA, CDR2 FQGNSA. The V gene lost 5 bases and the J gene lost 5 bases, with 15 bases spanning the gap. This CDR3 comprises 14 residues. In nucleotides, the CDR3 is TGTGCCAGCAGCCCTTACGGACGCGCGGAGACCCAGTACTTC. Its protein product is CASSPYGRAETQYF.

About this clonotype: The junction does not match germline at one end; this may be a read error. This chain joins TRBV7-9 and TRBJ2-3; no reliable D call. This CDR3 has 11 residues. In germline, CDR1 is SEHNR, CDR2 FQNEAQ (reference sequence). The CDR3 protein is CTSTTTDTQYF. As DNA, the CDR3 is TGTACCAGCACCACAACAGATACGCAGTATTTC.

The chain links TRBV11-2 to TRBJ2-7; 8 nucleotides line up with TRBD2. Germline assignment: CDR1 SGHAT and CDR2 FQNNGV. The CDR3 runs to 16 residues. The ends lost 0 bases at V and 4 bases at J; junction bases unmatched: 8. DNA for the CDR3: TGTGCCAGCAGCTTAGATCCCGGGACTAGAACGTACGAGCAGTACTTC. Translating gives CASSLDPGTRTYEQYF. The full variable domain, in which reference TRBV11-2 and TRBJ2-7 provide the parts outside the CDR3, is EAGVAQSPRYKIIEKRQSVAFWCNPISGHATLYWYQQILGQGPKLLIQFQNNGVVDDSQLPKDRFSAERLKGVDSTLKIQPAKLEDSAVYLCASSLDPGTRTYEQYFGPGTRLTVT.

The chain is built from TRBV12-3 or TRBV12-4 and TRBJ2-7; possible D gene TRBD2, 5 bases. The DNA end lines up better with TRBJ2-5; the J call may be wrong. This CDR3 is built from 12 residues. CDR3 protein: CASKRATGTQYF. CDR3 DNA sequence: TGTGCCAGCAAGAGGGCGACGGGGACCCAGTACTTC.

At least ten counts were recorded for this clonotype. This chain joins TRBV4-1 and TRBJ2-2, with TRBD1 matching over 7 bases. The CDR3 extends over 15 amino acids. Unmatched junction bases numbered 2, after V lost 2 bases and J lost 2 bases. Germline V gene lookup returns CDR1 MGHRA and CDR2 YSYEKL. CDR3 nucleotides: TGCGCCAGCAGCCAATGGGACAGAAACACCGGGGAGCTGTTTTTT. Residues: CASSQWDRNTGELFF.

This clonotype was counted many times. The rearrangement joins TRBV6-6 to TRBJ2-5; D is ambiguous. Germline V gene data show CDR1 as MNHNY and CDR2 as SVGAGI (reference sequence). The CDR3 spans 14 residues. The germline V and J ends were trimmed by 0 bases and 2 bases, with 7 bases remaining between them. The CDR3 here is CASSYSLGQETQYF. The CDR3, as DNA: TGTGCCAGCAGTTACTCGCTTGGTCAAGAGACCCAGTACTTC.

This clonotype was found once. A junction end diverges from the germline sequence, so it may reflect a read error. The chain couples TRBV19 to TRBJ1-1; 7 positions agree with TRBD1. CDR1 is LNHDA, CDR2 SQIVND, per germline (reference sequence). The length of the CDR3 is 15 residues. Written as DNA, the CDR3 is TGTGCCAGCAGCTTAACGACAGGGACGAACACTGAAGCTCTCTTT. Protein product: CASSLTTGTNTEALF.

The chain carries TRBV7-2 and TRBJ1-6, with TRBD1 identical over 7 bases. This CDR3 is built from 16 residues. Unmatched junction bases numbered 12, after V lost 0 bases and J lost 13 bases. The germline gives CDR1 SGHTA, CDR2 FQGNSA. The CDR3 loop reads CASSLAGGTEASPLHF. The DNA for the CDR3 is TGTGCCAGCAGCTTAGCAGGGGGCACTGAAGCTTCCCCCCTCCACTTT.